The TCR beta chain described here comes from a study of neurological immune-mediated disorders. Study observations and caveats: No link was found between any clinical or MRI feature and the multiple sclerosis repertoire cluster.

Regarding this clonotype: The target antigen is unknown. This clone may be a read error of a much larger clone one base away.

The cDNA was generated through 5'RACE incorporating 10-nucleotide random UMIs. From 15-18 subjects, each sequencing run yielded over 190 million TCR-beta sequences. TCRdb analysed the 5' RACE reads with MiXCR anew, one entry per CDR3 protein. The top ten hold about 14% of the sample, which has approximately 46,000 distinct CDR3 sequences, approximately 3% seen once. V lost 2 bases and J 8 bases, leaving 15 bases between the germline ends. The CDR3 runs 15 residues. Germline values: CDR1 LGHDT, CDR2 YNNKEL (reference sequence). Where libraries were unsorted, they were derived from 2 million PBMCs stored at -80 degrees C.

The chain has TRBV3-1 and TRBJ1-4, with D perhaps TRBD1 (6 bases). Input material: PBMCs. The sequence came from a woman aged 50 to 60 with multiple sclerosis. Written as DNA, the CDR3 is TGTGCCAGCAGCCAACCTGGAAAGGGGGGCGAAAAACTGTTTTTT. Translated, it gives CASSQPGKGGEKLFF. The full variable domain, its missing parts supplied by reference TRBV3-1 and TRBJ1-4, is DTAVSQTPKYLVTQMGNDKSIKCEQNLGHDTMYWYKQDSKKFLKIMFSYNNKELIINETVPNRFSPKSPDKAHLNLHINSLELGDSAVYFCASSQPGKGGEKLFFGSGTQLSVL.